Given below is one TCR beta chain in context. Sequencing used immunoSEQ multiplex PCR; TCRdb keeps in-frame clones, though not all of them. The data contain 150,000 to 200,000 clones, 84% of them singletons. The germline V gene has CDR1 LGHDT and CDR2 YNNKEL (reference sequence). This CDR3 region has 14 residues. With 1 base removed from V and 11 bases from J, the gap between germline ends came to 17 bases. This record comes from a study of blood T cell repertoires in COVID-19. Donors were grouped by their self-reported clinical history. Each recovered donor of Cohort 3 presented with two negative PCRs, clearance, or symptom resolution.

The rearrangement joins TRBV3-1 (or the pseudogene TRBV3-2) to TRBJ1-1; tentatively, D is TRBD1 (5 bases). The sequencing input was PBMCs or T cells enriched from blood (not recorded which). This TCR derives from a woman aged 50 to 65 who had recovered from COVID-19. The CDR3: CASSQVGEAGGAFF. The CDR3, as DNA: TGTGCCAGCAGCCAAGTAGGGGAGGCCGGGGGGGCTTTCTTT.